This TCR beta chain was captured in a study of shared clonotypes between healthy human individuals. Study results and limitations: Researchers sampled blood only, noting tissue repertoires likely differ.

The DNA input per sorted-subset replicate PCR was roughly 180 ng, corresponding to some 27,000 T cell genomes. The repertoire was sequenced with immunoSEQ multiplex PCR; TCRdb's copy has only in-frame clones and lacks some. This sample yields under 1,100,000 clones, of which 75% are seen a single time; around 1.5% belongs to the top ten. Splitting the CD4+ cells yielded a CD45RA+ naive subset and a CD45RA-negative memory subset. The table lists this clone with a few counts. Its matching antigen is unknown. The sample comprised memory CD4+ T cells sorted from blood. Subset reported: CD45RA-negative fraction. This clonotype was obtained from a man aged 18 to 30 in good health.

The CDR3: CASSLAGGGYEQYF. DNA of the CDR3: TGTGCCAGCAGCCTAGCGGGGGGAGGATACGAGCAGTACTTC. The chain combines TRBV13 with TRBJ2-7; 11 bases are a match to TRBD2. Germline CDR1 is PRHDT and CDR2 is FYEKMQ (reference sequence). V shed 5 bases, J shed 4 bases, and the junction held 4 bases outside the gene matches. This CDR3 spans 14 amino acids.